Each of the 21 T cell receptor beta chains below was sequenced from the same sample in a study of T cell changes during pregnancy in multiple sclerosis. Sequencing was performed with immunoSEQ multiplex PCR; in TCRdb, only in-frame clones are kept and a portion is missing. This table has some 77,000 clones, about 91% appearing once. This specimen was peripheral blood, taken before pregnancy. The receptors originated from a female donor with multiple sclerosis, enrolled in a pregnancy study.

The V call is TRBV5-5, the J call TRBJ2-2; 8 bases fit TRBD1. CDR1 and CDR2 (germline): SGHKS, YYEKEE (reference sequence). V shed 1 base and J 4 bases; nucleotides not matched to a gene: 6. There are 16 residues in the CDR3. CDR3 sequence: CASSLIHRGTTGELFF. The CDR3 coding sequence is TGTGCCAGCAGCTTGATCCACAGGGGGACCACCGGGGAGCTGTTTTTT.

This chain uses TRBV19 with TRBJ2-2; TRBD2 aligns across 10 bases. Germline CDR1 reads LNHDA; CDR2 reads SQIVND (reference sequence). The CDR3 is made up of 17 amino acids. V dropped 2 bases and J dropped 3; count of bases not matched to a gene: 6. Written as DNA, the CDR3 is TGTGCCAGTAGTATAAAAACTAGCGGGGCTTACACCGGGGAGCTGTTTTTT. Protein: CASSIKTSGAYTGELFF. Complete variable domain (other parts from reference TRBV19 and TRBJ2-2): DGGITQSPKYLFRKEGQNVTLSCEQNLNHDAMYWYRQDPGQGLRLIYYSQIVNDFQKGDIAEGYSVSREKKESFPLTVTSAQKNPTAFYLCASSIKTSGAYTGELFFGEGSRLTVL.

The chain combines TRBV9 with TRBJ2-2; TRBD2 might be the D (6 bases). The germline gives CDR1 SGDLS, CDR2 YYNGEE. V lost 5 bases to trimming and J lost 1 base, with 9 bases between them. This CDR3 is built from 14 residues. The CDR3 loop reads CASRAGGNTGELFF. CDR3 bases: TGTGCCAGCAGGGCCGGGGGGAACACCGGGGAGCTGTTTTTT.

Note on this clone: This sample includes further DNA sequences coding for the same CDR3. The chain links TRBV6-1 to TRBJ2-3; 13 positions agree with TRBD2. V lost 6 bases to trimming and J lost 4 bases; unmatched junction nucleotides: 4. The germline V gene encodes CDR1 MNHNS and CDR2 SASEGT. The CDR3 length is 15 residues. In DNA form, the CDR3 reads TGTGCCAGCAGCCCAACTAGCGGGGGGGCAGATACGCAGTATTTT. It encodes CASSPTSGGADTQYF.

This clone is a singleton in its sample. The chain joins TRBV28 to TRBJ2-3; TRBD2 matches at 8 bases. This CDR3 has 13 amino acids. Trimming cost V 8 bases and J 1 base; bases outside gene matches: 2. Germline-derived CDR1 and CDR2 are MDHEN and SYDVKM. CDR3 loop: CASRGGGTDTQYF. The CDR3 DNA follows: TGTGCCAGCCGGGGGGGCGGCACAGATACGCAGTATTTT.

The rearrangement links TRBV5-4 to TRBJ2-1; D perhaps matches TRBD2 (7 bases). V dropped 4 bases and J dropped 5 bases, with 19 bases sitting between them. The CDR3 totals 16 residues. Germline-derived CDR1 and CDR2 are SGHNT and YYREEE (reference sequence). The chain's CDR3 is CASSGGAAGAHNEQFF. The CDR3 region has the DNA TGTGCCAGCAGCGGCGGGGCTGCGGGGGCCCACAATGAGCAGTTCTTC.

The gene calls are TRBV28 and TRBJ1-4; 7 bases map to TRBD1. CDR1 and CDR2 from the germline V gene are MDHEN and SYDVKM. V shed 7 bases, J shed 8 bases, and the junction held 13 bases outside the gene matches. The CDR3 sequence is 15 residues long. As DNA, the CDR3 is TGTGCCAGCACCAGGGGGACTGACCCGCCAGAAAAACTGTTTTTT. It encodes CASTRGTDPPEKLFF. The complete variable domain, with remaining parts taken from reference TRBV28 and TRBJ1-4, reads DVKVTQSSRYLVKRTGEKVFLECVQDMDHENMFWYRQDPGLGLRLIYFSYDVKMKEKGDIPEGYSVSREKKERFSLILESASTNQTSMYLCASTRGTDPPEKLFFGSGTQLSVL.

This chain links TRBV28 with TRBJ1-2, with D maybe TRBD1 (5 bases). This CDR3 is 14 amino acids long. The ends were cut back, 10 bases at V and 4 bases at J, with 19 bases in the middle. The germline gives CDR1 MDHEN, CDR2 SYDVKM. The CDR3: CANRPGGSTYGYTF. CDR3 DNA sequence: TGTGCCAACCGTCCCGGGGGGTCGACCTATGGCTACACCTTC.

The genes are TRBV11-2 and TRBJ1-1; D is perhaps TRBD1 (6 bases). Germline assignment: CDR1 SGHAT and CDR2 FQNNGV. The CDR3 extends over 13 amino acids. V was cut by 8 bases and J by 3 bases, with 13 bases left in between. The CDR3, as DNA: TGTGCCAGCCGGGACAATAGCGACACTGAAGCTTTCTTT. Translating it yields CASRDNSDTEAFF.

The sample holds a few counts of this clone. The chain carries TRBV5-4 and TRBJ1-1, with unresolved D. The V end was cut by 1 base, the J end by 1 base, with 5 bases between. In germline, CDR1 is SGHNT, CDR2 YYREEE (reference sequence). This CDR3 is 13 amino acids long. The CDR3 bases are TGTGCCAGCAGCTTGTGGCAGAACACTGAAGCTTTCTTT. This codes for CASSLWQNTEAFF.

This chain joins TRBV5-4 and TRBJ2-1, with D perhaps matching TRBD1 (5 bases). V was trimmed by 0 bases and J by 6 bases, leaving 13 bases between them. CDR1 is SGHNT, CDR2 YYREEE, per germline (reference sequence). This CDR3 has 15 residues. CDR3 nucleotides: TGTGCCAGCAGCTTGGAGGGGTGGGGATCCAATGAGCAGTTCTTC. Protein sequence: CASSLEGWGSNEQFF.

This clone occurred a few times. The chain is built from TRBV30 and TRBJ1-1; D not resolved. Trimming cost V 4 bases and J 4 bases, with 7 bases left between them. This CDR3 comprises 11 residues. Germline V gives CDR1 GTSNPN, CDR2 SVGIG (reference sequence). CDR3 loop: CAWNGGTEAFF. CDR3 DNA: TGTGCCTGGAACGGAGGCACTGAAGCTTTCTTT.

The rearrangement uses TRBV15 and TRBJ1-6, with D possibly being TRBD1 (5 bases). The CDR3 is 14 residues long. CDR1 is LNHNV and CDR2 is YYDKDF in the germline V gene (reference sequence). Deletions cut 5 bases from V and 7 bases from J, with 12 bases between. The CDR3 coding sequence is TGTGCCACCAGCGGGGGGGTTTGGAATTCACCCCTCCACTTT. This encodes CATSGGVWNSPLHF.

CDR3 sequence: CASSLSRTTEAFF. For the CDR3, the DNA is TGTGCCAGCAGCTTAAGCCGGACAACTGAAGCTTTCTTT. The chain joins TRBV7-9 to TRBJ1-1, with D tentatively TRBD1 (5 bases). Per the germline V gene, CDR1 is SEHNR and CDR2 is FQNEAQ (reference sequence). This CDR3 is 13 amino acids long. Trimming took 2 bases from V and 5 from J, leaving 9 bases between them. Filled out from reference TRBV7-9 and TRBJ1-1, the complete variable domain reads DTGVSQNPRHKITKRGQNVTFRCDPISEHNRLYWYRQTLGQGPEFLTYFQNEAQLEKSRLLSDRFSAERPKGSFSTLEIQRTEQGDSAMYLCASSLSRTTEAFFGQGTRLTVV.

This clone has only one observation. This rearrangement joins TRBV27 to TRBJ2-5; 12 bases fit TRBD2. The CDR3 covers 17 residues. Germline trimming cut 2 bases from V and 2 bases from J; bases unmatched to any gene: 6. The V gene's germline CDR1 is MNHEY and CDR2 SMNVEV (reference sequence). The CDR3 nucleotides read TGTGCCAGCAGTTTACGCCGACTAGCGGGGGTTCAAGAGACCCAGTACTTC. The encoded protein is CASSLRRLAGVQETQYF.

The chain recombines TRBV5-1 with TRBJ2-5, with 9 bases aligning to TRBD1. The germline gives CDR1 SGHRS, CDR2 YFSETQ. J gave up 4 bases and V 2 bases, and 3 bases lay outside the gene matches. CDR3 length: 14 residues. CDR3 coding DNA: TGCGCCAGCAGCTTTACGGGACAGGGAGAGACCCAGTACTTC. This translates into CASSFTGQGETQYF.

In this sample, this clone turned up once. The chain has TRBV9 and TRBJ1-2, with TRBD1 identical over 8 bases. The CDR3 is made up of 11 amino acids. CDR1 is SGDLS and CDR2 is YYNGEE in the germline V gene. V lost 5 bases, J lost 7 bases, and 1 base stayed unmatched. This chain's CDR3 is CASRDRGGYTF. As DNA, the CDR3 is TGTGCCAGCAGAGACAGGGGTGGCTACACCTTC.

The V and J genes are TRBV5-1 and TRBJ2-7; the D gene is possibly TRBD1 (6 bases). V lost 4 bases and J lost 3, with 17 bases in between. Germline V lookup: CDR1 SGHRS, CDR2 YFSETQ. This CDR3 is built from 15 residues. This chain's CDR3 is CASSPRGQLFYEQYF. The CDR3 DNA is TGCGCCAGCAGCCCGAGGGGACAACTTTTCTACGAGCAGTACTTC.

The CDR3 region has the DNA TGTGCCTGGAGTGTAGGGCAGGGTTCCTACTCTGGAAACACCATATATTTT. This codes for CAWSVGQGSYSGNTIYF. The chain is built from TRBV30 and TRBJ1-3, with D perhaps matching TRBD1 (5 bases). From germline, CDR1 is GTSNPN and CDR2 SVGIG (reference sequence). CDR3 size: 17 residues. The V end was cut by 0 bases, the J end by 0 bases, with 15 bases between.

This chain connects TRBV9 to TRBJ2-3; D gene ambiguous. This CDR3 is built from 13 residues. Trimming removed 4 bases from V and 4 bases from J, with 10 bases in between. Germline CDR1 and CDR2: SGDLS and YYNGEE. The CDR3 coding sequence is TGTGCCAGCAGCTCCGGTCCTCCAGATACGCAGTATTTT. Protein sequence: CASSSGPPDTQYF.

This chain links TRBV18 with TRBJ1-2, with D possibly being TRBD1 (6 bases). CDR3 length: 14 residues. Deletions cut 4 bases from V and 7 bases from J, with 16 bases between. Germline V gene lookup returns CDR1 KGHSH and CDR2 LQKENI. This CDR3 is CASSHPGVFRGYTF. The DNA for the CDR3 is TGTGCCAGCTCACATCCAGGGGTATTCCGTGGCTACACCTTC.